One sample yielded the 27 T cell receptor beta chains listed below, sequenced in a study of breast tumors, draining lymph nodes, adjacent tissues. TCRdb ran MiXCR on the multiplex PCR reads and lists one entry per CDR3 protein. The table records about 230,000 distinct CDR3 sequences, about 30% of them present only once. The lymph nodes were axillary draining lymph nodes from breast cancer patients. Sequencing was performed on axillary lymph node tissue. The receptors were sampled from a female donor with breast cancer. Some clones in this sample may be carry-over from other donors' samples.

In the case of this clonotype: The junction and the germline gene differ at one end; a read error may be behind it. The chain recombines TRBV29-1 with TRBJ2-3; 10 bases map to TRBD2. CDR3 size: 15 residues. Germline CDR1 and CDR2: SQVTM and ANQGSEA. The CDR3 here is CITSGRVLFSDTQYF. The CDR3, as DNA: TGCATAACGAGCGGGAGGGTATTGTTTTCAGATACGCAATATTTT.

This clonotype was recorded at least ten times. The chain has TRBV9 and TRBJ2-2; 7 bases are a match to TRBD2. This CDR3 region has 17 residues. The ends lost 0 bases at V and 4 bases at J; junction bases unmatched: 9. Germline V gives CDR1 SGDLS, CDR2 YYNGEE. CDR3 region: CASSVERGSEGTGELFF. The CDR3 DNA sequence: TGTGCCAGCAGCGTAGAACGCGGGAGCGAGGGCACCGGGGAGCTGTTTTTT.

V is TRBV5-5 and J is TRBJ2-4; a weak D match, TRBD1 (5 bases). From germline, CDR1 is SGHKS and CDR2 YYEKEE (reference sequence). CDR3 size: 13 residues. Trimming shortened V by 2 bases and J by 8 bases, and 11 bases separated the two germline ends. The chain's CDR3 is CASSFQGEDIQYF. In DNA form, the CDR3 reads TGTGCCAGCAGCTTTCAGGGCGAGGACATTCAGTACTTC.

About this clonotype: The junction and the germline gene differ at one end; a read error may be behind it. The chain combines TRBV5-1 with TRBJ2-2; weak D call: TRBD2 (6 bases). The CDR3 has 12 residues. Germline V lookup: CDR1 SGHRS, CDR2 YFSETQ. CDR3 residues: CASSRATGELFF. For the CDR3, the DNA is TGCGCCAGCAGCCGGGCCACGGGGGAGCTCTTTTTT. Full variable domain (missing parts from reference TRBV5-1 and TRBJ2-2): KAGVTQTPRYLIKTRGQQVTLSCSPISGHRSVSWYQQTPGQGLQFLFEYFSETQRNKGNFPGRFSGRQFSNSRSEMNVSTLELGDSALYLCASSRATGELFFGEGSRLTVL.

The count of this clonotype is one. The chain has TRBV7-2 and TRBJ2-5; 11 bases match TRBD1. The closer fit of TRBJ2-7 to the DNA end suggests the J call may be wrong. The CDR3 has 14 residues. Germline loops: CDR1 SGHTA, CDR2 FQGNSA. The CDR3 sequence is CASSLGQGVGEQYF. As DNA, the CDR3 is TGTGCCAGCAGCCTGGGACAGGGGGTAGGCGAGCAGTACTTC.

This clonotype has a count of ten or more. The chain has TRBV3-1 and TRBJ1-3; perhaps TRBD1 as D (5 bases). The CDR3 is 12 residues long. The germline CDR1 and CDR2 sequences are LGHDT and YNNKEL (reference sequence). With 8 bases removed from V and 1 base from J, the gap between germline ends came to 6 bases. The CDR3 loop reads CASGTSGNTIYF. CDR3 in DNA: TGTGCCAGCGGGACTTCTGGAAACACCATATATTTT.

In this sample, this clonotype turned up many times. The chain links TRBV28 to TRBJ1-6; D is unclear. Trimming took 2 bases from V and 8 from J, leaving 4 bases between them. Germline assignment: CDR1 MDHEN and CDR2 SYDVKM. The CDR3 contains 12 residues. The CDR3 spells CASSLADSPLHF. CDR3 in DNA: TGTGCCAGCAGTTTAGCGGATTCACCCCTCCACTTT.

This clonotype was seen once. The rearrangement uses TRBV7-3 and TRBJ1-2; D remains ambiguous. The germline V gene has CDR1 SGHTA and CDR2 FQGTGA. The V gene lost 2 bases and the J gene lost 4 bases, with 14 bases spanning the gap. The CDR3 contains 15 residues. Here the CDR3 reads CASSLGRRGGYGYTF. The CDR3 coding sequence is TGTGCCAGCAGCTTAGGGCGCCGGGGAGGCTATGGCTACACCTTC.

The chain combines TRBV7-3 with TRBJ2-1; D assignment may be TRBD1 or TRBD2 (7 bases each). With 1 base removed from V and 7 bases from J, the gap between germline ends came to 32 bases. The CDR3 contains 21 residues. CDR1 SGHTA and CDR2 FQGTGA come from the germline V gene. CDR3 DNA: TGTGCCAGCAGCTTAAACGGGACAGCATTTGCGGATAGGGGGGGACGGAATGAGCAGTTCTTC. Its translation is CASSLNGTAFADRGGRNEQFF.

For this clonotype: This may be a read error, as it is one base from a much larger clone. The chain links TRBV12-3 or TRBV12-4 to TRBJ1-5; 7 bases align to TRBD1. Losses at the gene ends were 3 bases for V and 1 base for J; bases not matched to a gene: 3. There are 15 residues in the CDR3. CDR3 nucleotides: TGTGCCAGCAGTTTCAGGGGGGGAAGCAATCAGCCCCAGCATTTT. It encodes CASSFRGGSNQPQHF.

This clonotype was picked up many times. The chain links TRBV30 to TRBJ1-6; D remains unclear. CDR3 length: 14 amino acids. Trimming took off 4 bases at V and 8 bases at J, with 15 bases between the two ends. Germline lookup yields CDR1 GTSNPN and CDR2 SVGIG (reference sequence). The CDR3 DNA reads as TGTGCCTGGAATGCGGGCGGGATTGATTCACCCCTCCACTTT. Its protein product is CAWNAGGIDSPLHF.

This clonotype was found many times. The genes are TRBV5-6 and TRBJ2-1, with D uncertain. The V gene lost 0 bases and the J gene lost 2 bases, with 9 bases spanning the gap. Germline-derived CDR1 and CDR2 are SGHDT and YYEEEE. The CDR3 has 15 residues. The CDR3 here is CASSLASRTYNEQFF. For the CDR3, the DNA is TGTGCCAGCAGCTTGGCTTCGAGAACCTACAATGAGCAGTTCTTC.

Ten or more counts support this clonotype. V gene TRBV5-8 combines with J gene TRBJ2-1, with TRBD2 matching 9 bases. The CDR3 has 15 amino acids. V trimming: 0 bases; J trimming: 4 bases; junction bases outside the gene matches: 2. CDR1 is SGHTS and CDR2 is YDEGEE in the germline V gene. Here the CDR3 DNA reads TGTGCCAGCAGCTTGGCTAGCGGGGAATACAATGAGCAGTTCTTC. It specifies CASSLASGEYNEQFF.

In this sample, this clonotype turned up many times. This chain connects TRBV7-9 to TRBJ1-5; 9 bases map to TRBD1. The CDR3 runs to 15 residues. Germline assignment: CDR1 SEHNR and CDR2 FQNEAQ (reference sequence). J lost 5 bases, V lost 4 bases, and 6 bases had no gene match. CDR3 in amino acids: CASSSTGGWDQPQHF. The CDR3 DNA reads TGTGCCAGCAGCTCCACAGGGGGCTGGGATCAGCCCCAGCATTTT.

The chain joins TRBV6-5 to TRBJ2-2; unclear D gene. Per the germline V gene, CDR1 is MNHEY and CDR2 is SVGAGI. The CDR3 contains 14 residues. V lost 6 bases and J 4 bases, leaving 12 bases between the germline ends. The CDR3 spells CASRHSRATGELFF. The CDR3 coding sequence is TGTGCCAGCAGGCACTCCCGGGCCACCGGGGAGCTGTTTTTT.

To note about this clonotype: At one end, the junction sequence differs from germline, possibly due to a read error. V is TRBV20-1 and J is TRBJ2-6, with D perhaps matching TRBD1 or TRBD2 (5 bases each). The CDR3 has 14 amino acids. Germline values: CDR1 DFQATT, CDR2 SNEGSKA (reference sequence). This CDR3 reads CSARADSGATVPTF. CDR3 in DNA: TGCAGTGCTAGAGCTGACTCCGGGGCCACCGTCCCGACTTTC.

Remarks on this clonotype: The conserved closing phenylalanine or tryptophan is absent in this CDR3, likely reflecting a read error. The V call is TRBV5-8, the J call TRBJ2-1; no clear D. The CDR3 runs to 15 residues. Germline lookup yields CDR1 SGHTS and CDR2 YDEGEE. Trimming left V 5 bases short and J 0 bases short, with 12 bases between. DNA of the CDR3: TGTGCCAGCAGTATTGTCAGGAGCTCCTACAATGAGCAGTTCCGC. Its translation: CASSIVRSSYNEQFR.

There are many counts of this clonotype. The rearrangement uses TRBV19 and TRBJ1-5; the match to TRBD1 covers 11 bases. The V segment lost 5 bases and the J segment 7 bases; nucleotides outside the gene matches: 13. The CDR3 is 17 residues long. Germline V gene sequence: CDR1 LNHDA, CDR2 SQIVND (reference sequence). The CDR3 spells CASSHRDRGASGQPQHF. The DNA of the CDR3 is TGTGCCAGTAGTCACCGGGACAGGGGGGCCTCGGGCCAGCCCCAGCATTTT.

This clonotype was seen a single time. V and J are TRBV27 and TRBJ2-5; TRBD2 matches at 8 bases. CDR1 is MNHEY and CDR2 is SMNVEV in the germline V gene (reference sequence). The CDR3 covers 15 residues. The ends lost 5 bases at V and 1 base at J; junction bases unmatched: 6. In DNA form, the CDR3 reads TGTGCCAGCAGTCCCGCTAGCGGGCTCCAAGAGACCCAGTACTTC. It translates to CASSPASGLQETQYF.

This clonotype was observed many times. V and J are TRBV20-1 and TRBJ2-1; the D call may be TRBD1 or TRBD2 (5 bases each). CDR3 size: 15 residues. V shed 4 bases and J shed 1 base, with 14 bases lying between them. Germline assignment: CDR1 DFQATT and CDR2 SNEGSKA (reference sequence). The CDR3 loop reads CSAMSGTYSYNEQFF. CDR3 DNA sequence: TGCAGTGCTATGTCCGGGACCTATTCCTACAATGAGCAGTTCTTC.

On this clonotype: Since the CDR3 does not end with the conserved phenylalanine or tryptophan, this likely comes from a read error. The CDR3 here is CASRPRQGKSYNSPLHL. CDR3 sequence (DNA): TGTGCCAGCAGACCGAGACAGGGGAAATCCTATAATTCACCCCTCCACCTT. V usage is TRBV6-6 and J usage is TRBJ1-6; TRBD1 matches at 8 bases. Trimming cost V 6 bases and J 1 base; bases outside gene matches: 8. The CDR3 loop spans 17 amino acids. CDR1 MNHNY and CDR2 SVGAGI come from the germline V gene (reference sequence).

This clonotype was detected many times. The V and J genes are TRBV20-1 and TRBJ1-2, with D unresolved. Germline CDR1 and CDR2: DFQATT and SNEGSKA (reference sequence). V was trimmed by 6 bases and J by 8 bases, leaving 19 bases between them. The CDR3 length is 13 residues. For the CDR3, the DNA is TGCAGTGCCCCGCGACTGACCCTCGGGGGCTACACCTTC. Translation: CSAPRLTLGGYTF.

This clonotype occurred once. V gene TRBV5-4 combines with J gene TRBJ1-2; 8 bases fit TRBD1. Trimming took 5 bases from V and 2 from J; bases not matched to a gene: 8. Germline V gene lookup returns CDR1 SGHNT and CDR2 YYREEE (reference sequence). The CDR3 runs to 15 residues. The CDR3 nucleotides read TGTGCCAGCAGAAAGGACAGGGAGGGGAACTATGGCTACACCTTC. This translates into CASRKDREGNYGYTF.

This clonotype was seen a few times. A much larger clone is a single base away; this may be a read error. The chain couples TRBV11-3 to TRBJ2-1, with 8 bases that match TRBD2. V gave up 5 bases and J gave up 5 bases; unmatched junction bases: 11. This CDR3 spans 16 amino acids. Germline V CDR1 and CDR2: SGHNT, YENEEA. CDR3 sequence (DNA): TGTGCCAGCAGCCCCAAGACTAGCGCGTCTAACAATGAGCAGTTCTTC. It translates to CASSPKTSASNNEQFF. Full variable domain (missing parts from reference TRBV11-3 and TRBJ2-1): EAGVVQSPRYKIIEKKQPVAFWCNPISGHNTLYWYLQNLGQGPELLIRYENEEAVDDSQLPKDRFSAERLKGVDSTLKIQPAELGDSAVYLCASSPKTSASNNEQFFGPGTRLTVL.

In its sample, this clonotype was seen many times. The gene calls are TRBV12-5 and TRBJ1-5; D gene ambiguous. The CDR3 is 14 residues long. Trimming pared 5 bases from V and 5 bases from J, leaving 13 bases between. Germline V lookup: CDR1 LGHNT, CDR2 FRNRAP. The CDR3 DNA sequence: TGTGCTAGTGGTCCGCCGCTGGCCTATCAGCCCCAGCATTTT. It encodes CASGPPLAYQPQHF. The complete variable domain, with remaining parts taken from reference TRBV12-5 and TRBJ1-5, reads DARVTQTPRHKVTEMGQEVTMRCQPILGHNTVFWYRQTMMQGLELLAYFRNRAPLDDSGMPKDRFSAEMPDATLATLKIQPSEPRDSAVYFCASGPPLAYQPQHFGDGTRLSIL.

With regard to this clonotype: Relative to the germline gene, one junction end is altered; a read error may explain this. The CDR3 here is CNASRPDRGTYEQYF. In DNA form, the CDR3 reads TGCAATGCTAGCCGACCGGACAGGGGGACATACGAGCAGTATTTT. The chain uses TRBV20-1 and TRBJ2-3; TRBD1 aligns across 10 bases. Germline V gene sequence: CDR1 DFQATT, CDR2 SNEGSKA (reference sequence). This CDR3 is built from 15 residues.

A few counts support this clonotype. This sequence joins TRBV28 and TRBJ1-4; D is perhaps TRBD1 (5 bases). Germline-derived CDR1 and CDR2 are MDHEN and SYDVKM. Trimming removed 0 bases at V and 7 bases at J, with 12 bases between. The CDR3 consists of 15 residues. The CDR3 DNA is TGTGCCAGCAGTTTATGGTCGGTGGGACGTGAAAAACTGTTTTTT. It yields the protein CASSLWSVGREKLFF.